The clone carrying this T cell receptor beta chain was observed a handful of times. What it recognizes is unknown. The time point: persistent/refractory GD, antithyroid drugs over 5 years with positive TRAb. After RNA was extracted from PBMCs, the TCR library was made from it. The patients included were those that came from an endocrinology department in Xi'an, China. The authors drew 9 to 9.5 milliliters of peripheral blood into EDTA tubes. V gave up 0 bases and J gave up 12 bases, with 12 bases separating them. The germline V gene encodes CDR1 LGHDT and CDR2 YNNKEL (reference sequence). There are 13 residues in the CDR3. The data stem from a study of regulatory T cells in long-lasting Graves disease. CDR3 regions were amplified by Arm-PCR using iRepertoire HTBI primers to build TCR beta libraries. TCRdb processed the multiplex PCR reads anew with MiXCR; each CDR3 protein has one entry. The profile covers over 650,000 distinct CDR3 sequences, with approximately 29% appearing a single time and 42% taken by the ten largest.

Study findings and constraints: Those with persistent Graves' had less TCR diversity than newly diagnosed patients. Persistent disease preferred TRBV28, TRBJ1-2 and TRBJ2-5; new disease, TRBV20-1 and TRBJ2-1.

V usage is TRBV3-1 and J usage is TRBJ2-1; D is ambiguous. This sequence originates from a female donor with Graves disease. The sample was peripheral blood mononuclear cells (PBMCs), taken when the disease was refractory, from a patient treated with antithyroid drugs. CDR3 DNA: TGTGCCAGCAGCCAAGATCCCTTAGAGCCGCAGTTCTTC. Protein sequence: CASSQDPLEPQFF.